Each of the 21 T cell receptor beta chains below was sequenced from the same sample in a study of T cell responses to AZD1222 COVID-19 vaccine. Only in-frame clones appear in the TCRdb table, and some are missing; sequencing was by immunoSEQ multiplex PCR. This sample has 100,000 or so clones, with more than 75% found just once. The sample in question was peripheral blood, obtained on day 0 of AZD1222 vaccination. These receptors originate from an adult in good health.

This clone occurred once. J is TRBJ2-1 and V is TRBV25-1, with 8 bases matching TRBD1. J was trimmed by 3 bases and V by 4 bases; bases with no gene match: 2. The CDR3 spans 14 residues. In germline, CDR1 is MGHDK, CDR2 SYGVNS. CDR3 nucleotides: TGTGCCAGCAGTGGGGGACAGGACTACAATGAGCAGTTCTTC. As protein: CASSGGQDYNEQFF.

This clone was observed a few times. This chain connects TRBV27 to TRBJ1-1; 9 positions match TRBD1. With V trimmed by 0 bases and J by 4 bases, 12 bases remained unmatched. Germline values: CDR1 MNHEY, CDR2 SMNVEV (reference sequence). This CDR3 comprises 18 residues. The CDR3, as DNA: TGTGCCAGCAGTTTATCTTTGCCGGGACAGGGCATAAGCACTGAAGCTTTCTTT. It specifies CASSLSLPGQGISTEAFF.

This clone was observed once. The chain is built from TRBV2 and TRBJ2-2, with D possibly TRBD2 on 6 matching bases. Germline assignment: CDR1 SNHLY and CDR2 FYNNEI. V shed 9 bases and J shed 1 base, with 12 bases lying between them. The CDR3 sequence is 14 residues long. This chain's CDR3 is CARMGGVNTGELFF. The CDR3 region has the DNA TGTGCCAGGATGGGGGGAGTGAACACCGGGGAGCTGTTTTTT.

This chain uses TRBV7-2 with TRBJ2-5; the match to TRBD2 covers 7 bases. The J segment lost 3 bases and the V segment lost 3 bases, leaving 7 bases of the junction unmatched. CDR1 is SGHTA, CDR2 FQGNSA, per germline. The CDR3 is made up of 15 amino acids. The CDR3 loop reads CASSFGGSGKETQYF. The CDR3 DNA reads as TGTGCCAGCAGCTTCGGTGGGAGCGGGAAAGAGACCCAGTACTTC.

Comment on this clone: Other nucleotide sequences in the sample specify the same CDR3. The chain links TRBV3-1 (or the pseudogene TRBV3-2) to TRBJ1-5; D unresolved. Germline V CDR1 and CDR2: LGHDT, YNNKEL (reference sequence). V gave up 0 bases and J gave up 5 bases, with 5 bases separating them. The CDR3 contains 13 residues. CDR3 DNA: TGTGCCAGCAGCCAAGATCGAGATCAGCCCCAGCATTTT. This sequence encodes CASSQDRDQPQHF.

This chain links TRBV28 with TRBJ1-6; D is possibly TRBD1 (6 bases). This CDR3 contains 18 residues. CDR1 MDHEN and CDR2 SYDVKM come from the germline V gene. The V gene lost 4 bases and the J gene lost 10 bases, with 26 bases spanning the gap. The DNA for the CDR3 is TGTGCCAGCAGTTCCGAGCTCCAGGCAGGGGTGGTCAAATCACCCCTCCACTTT. Encoded protein: CASSSELQAGVVKSPLHF.

The rearrangement joins TRBV27 to TRBJ2-1; 7 nucleotides align to TRBD2. J gave up 6 bases and V 3 bases, and 8 bases lay outside the gene matches. This CDR3 is built from 15 residues. Germline V gene data show CDR1 as MNHEY and CDR2 as SMNVEV (reference sequence). The CDR3 loop reads CASSFRPAGSNEQFF. The CDR3 nucleotides are TGTGCCAGCAGTTTTCGTCCAGCGGGATCCAATGAGCAGTTCTTC.

This clone was recorded only once. The rearrangement links TRBV19 to TRBJ1-1; a weak D match, TRBD1 (5 bases). Germline V gene data show CDR1 as LNHDA and CDR2 as SQIVND (reference sequence). The CDR3 sequence is 13 residues long. Trimming took off 7 bases at V and 0 bases at J, with 9 bases between the two ends. In DNA form, the CDR3 reads TGTGCCAGTACCCCGACAGTGAACACTGAAGCTTTCTTT. It specifies CASTPTVNTEAFF.

This chain links TRBV7-3 with TRBJ2-5; D might be TRBD2 (6 bases). Germline CDR1 SGHTA, CDR2 FQGTGA. The CDR3 sequence is 14 residues long. V was trimmed by 4 bases and J by 4 bases, leaving 13 bases between them. DNA of the CDR3: TGTGCCAGCAGCTCGGGACTTCACCCAGAGACCCAGTACTTC. Its translation is CASSSGLHPETQYF.

The V gene is TRBV30, the J gene TRBJ2-1; TRBD2 matches at 11 bases. V lost 3 bases, J lost 7 bases, and 11 bases stayed unmatched. This CDR3 is built from 16 residues. Germline V gene lookup returns CDR1 GTSNPN and CDR2 SVGIG (reference sequence). The CDR3 loop is CAWSRGLAGGGNEQFF. CDR3 nucleotides: TGTGCCTGGAGCCGGGGTCTAGCGGGAGGAGGAAATGAGCAGTTCTTC.

The chain joins TRBV24-1 to TRBJ1-6, with 7 bases lining up with TRBD1. CDR1 is KGHDR and CDR2 is SFDVKD in the germline V gene. The junction had 3 bases not matched to a gene; V was cut back by 4 bases and J by 4 bases. The CDR3 runs 15 residues. The CDR3 DNA is TGTGCCACCAGTGACCCGGGACAGTATAATTCACCCCTCCACTTT. Its protein product is CATSDPGQYNSPLHF.

CDR3 sequence: CASSKRQGTVTGELFF. The CDR3 DNA reads as TGTGCCAGCAGTAAACGACAGGGTACGGTCACCGGGGAGCTGTTTTTT. This rearrangement joins TRBV6-2 or TRBV6-3 to TRBJ2-2, with 7 positions matching TRBD1. The germline gives CDR1 MNHEY, CDR2 SVGEGT. The CDR3 consists of 16 residues. V dropped 5 bases and J dropped 4; count of bases not matched to a gene: 10.

The rearrangement uses TRBV25-1 and TRBJ1-1, with D unresolved. The CDR3 is 13 residues long. The germline CDR1 and CDR2 sequences are MGHDK and SYGVNS. Trimming shortened V by 6 bases and J by 3 bases, and 11 bases separated the two germline ends. The CDR3 loop is CASSQTGYTEAFF. CDR3 in DNA: TGTGCCAGCAGCCAGACGGGGTACACTGAAGCTTTCTTT. Complete variable domain (other parts from reference TRBV25-1 and TRBJ1-1): EADIYQTPRYLVIGTGKKITLECSQTMGHDKMYWYQQDPGMELHLIHYSYGVNSTEKGDLSSESTVSRIRTEHFPLTLESARPSHTSQYLCASSQTGYTEAFFGQGTRLTVV.

This clone was recorded only once. The chain recombines TRBV9 with TRBJ2-2; D not certain. Germline assignment: CDR1 SGDLS and CDR2 YYNGEE. CDR3 length equals 12 residues. The V and J ends lost 4 bases and 8 bases respectively, with 9 bases between them. This CDR3 is CASSPSIGELFF. The CDR3 DNA reads TGTGCCAGCAGCCCCTCCATAGGGGAGCTGTTTTTT.

The chain combines TRBV6-1 with TRBJ1-4, with TRBD1 as a possible D gene (5 bases). Germline lookup yields CDR1 MNHNS and CDR2 SASEGT. The CDR3 runs 13 residues. V shed 3 bases and J shed 8 bases, with 10 bases lying between them. In DNA form, the CDR3 reads TGTGCCAGCAGTGAGCAGGGTGGCGAAAAACTGTTTTTT. It encodes CASSEQGGEKLFF.

The chain has TRBV6-5 and TRBJ2-7, with a possible D match to TRBD1 (5 bases). Germline values: CDR1 MNHEY, CDR2 SVGAGI. The CDR3 length is 14 residues. The ends were cut back, 6 bases at V and 2 bases at J, with 14 bases in the middle. This chain's CDR3 is CASRPDTPTYEQYF. CDR3 in DNA: TGTGCCAGCAGACCGGACACCCCGACCTACGAGCAGTACTTC.

This clone was detected a few times. This chain links TRBV9 with TRBJ2-1, with 12 bases identical to TRBD1. The germline CDR1 and CDR2 sequences are SGDLS and YYNGEE. This CDR3 region has 15 residues. Losses at the gene ends were 0 bases for V and 9 bases for J; bases not matched to a gene: 4. CDR3 loop: CASSVEGTGGGEQFF. In DNA, the CDR3 is TGTGCCAGCAGCGTAGAGGGGACAGGGGGCGGTGAGCAGTTCTTC. Using reference TRBV9 and TRBJ2-1 for the parts outside the CDR3, the full variable domain is DSGVTQTPKHLITATGQRVTLRCSPRSGDLSVYWYQQSLDQGLQFLIQYYNGEERAKGNILERFSAQQFPDLHSELNLSSLELGDSALYFCASSVEGTGGGEQFFGPGTRLTVL.

The chain links TRBV5-4 to TRBJ2-5, with D unresolved. The CDR3 totals 13 residues. V was clipped by 2 bases and J by 4 bases, with 9 bases between them. Germline CDR1 SGHNT, CDR2 YYREEE (reference sequence). The CDR3 nucleotides read TGTGCCAGCAGCTTCCCAGGCGTAGAGACCCAGTACTTC. Amino acid sequence: CASSFPGVETQYF.

The chain joins TRBV18 to TRBJ2-1; the match to TRBD1 covers 7 bases. Germline loops: CDR1 KGHSH, CDR2 LQKENI. The trim removed 3 bases at V and 1 base at J, leaving 6 bases unmatched. CDR3 length: 16 amino acids. Here the CDR3 reads CASSPQPGQSYNEQFF. Here the CDR3 DNA reads TGTGCCAGCTCACCGCAACCGGGACAGTCCTACAATGAGCAGTTCTTC.

V usage is TRBV20-1 and J usage is TRBJ1-5, with 9 nucleotides matching TRBD1. V lost 3 bases, J lost 6 bases, and 9 bases stayed unmatched. This CDR3 has 15 residues. From germline, CDR1 is DFQATT and CDR2 SNEGSKA (reference sequence). The CDR3 bases are TGCAGTGCTAGTCCTGGACAGGGGCGTATTCAGCCCCAGCATTTT. Translating gives CSASPGQGRIQPQHF.

The J gene is TRBJ2-7, the V gene TRBV7-9, with 8 bases matching TRBD1. The CDR3 spans 17 residues. The ends lost 5 bases at V and 5 bases at J; junction bases unmatched: 17. Germline assignment: CDR1 SEHNR and CDR2 FQNEAQ (reference sequence). CDR3 in DNA: TGTGCCAGCAGCCCACTCGTATCCGGACAGGGCTTCGACGAGCAGTACTTC. It encodes CASSPLVSGQGFDEQYF.